One and the same sample provided the 6 T cell receptor beta chains below, sequenced in a study of cytomegalovirus exposure and HLA in healthy donors. PCR involved 60 Vbeta and 13 Jbeta primers. The repertoire was sequenced with immunoSEQ multiplex PCR; TCRdb's copy has only in-frame clones and lacks some. The table includes around 150,000 clones, about three quarters detected once. Sample: PBMCs. The receptors here all came from a man under 40 in good health and CMV-seropositive.

The V gene is TRBV7-3, the J gene TRBJ2-5; perhaps TRBD2 as D (5 bases). The V gene's germline CDR1 is SGHTA and CDR2 FQGTGA. This CDR3 is 13 amino acids long. Trimming took 3 bases from V and 4 from J, leaving 9 bases between them. The CDR3 sequence is CASSFGLGETQYF. CDR3 in DNA: TGTGCCAGCAGCTTCGGACTCGGAGAGACCCAGTACTTC.

This chain links TRBV29-1 with TRBJ1-5; 7 bases map to TRBD1. The CDR3 length is 14 residues. Germline V gene sequence: CDR1 SQVTM, CDR2 ANQGSEA. J gave up 0 bases and V 4 bases, and 3 bases lay outside the gene matches. CDR3 region: CSVGQGYSNQPQHF. CDR3 in DNA: TGCAGCGTTGGACAGGGCTATAGCAATCAGCCCCAGCATTTT.

This chain uses TRBV5-1 with TRBJ2-1; 9 bases are a match to TRBD1. Losses at the gene ends were 7 bases for V and 5 bases for J; bases not matched to a gene: 19. There are 18 residues in the CDR3. Germline CDR1 SGHRS, CDR2 YFSETQ. This chain's CDR3 is CASLLGDRALLADNEQFF. In DNA form, the CDR3 reads TGCGCCAGCTTGCTGGGGGACAGGGCCCTCCTAGCGGACAATGAGCAGTTCTTC.

The gene calls are TRBV28 and TRBJ1-1; D unresolved. The CDR3 length is 11 residues. Trimming cost V 6 bases and J 1 base, with 3 bases left between them. Germline assignment: CDR1 MDHEN and CDR2 SYDVKM. CDR3 bases: TGTGCCAGCAGCTCGAACACTGAAGCTTTCTTT. Its protein product is CASSSNTEAFF. Filled out from reference TRBV28 and TRBJ1-1, the complete variable domain reads DVKVTQSSRYLVKRTGEKVFLECVQDMDHENMFWYRQDPGLGLRLIYFSYDVKMKEKGDIPEGYSVSREKKERFSLILESASTNQTSMYLCASSSNTEAFFGQGTRLTVV.

The rearrangement uses TRBV19 and TRBJ2-3, with 7 bases fitting TRBD2. Germline lookup yields CDR1 LNHDA and CDR2 SQIVND (reference sequence). Losses at the gene ends were 4 bases for V and 4 bases for J; bases not matched to a gene: 14. The CDR3 totals 17 residues. The CDR3 spells CASSNLAEPNRADTQYF. The DNA of the CDR3 is TGTGCCAGTAGTAACCTAGCGGAACCAAACAGAGCAGATACGCAGTATTTT.

The gene calls are TRBV13 and TRBJ2-5; D unclear. Germline-derived CDR1 and CDR2 are PRHDT and FYEKMQ (reference sequence). Trimming removed 4 bases from V and 7 bases from J, with 7 bases in between. The CDR3 extends over 11 amino acids. Written as DNA, the CDR3 is TGTGCCAGCAGCTCTATGCGGACCCAGTACTTC. It specifies CASSSMRTQYF.